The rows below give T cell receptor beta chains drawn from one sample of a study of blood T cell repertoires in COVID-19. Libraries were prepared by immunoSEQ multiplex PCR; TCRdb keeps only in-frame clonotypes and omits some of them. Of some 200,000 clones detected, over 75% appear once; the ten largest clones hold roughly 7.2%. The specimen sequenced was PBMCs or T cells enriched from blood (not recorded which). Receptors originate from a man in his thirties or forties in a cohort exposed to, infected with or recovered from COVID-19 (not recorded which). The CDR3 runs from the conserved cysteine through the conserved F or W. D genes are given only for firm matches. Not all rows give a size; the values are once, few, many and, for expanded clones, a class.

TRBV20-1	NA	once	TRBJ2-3	TGCAGTGCTAGTCCTACACCGGGAAAAGGCCCAGATACGCAGTATTTT	CSASPTPGKGPDTQYF
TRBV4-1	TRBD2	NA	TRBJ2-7	TGCGCCAGCAGCCAACCTACTAGCGGGAGAGCCTACGAGCAGTACTTC	CASSQPTSGRAYEQYF
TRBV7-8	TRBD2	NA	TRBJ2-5	TGTGCCAGCAGCCCCGACAGAGCGGGAGTGTACTTC	CASSPDRAGVYF
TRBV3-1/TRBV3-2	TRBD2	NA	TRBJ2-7	TGTGCCAGCAGCCGACTAGCGGGAGGCGATACGTACGAGCAGTACTTC	CASSRLAGGDTYEQYF
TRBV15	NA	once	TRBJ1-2	TGTGCCACCACTTCCGGCTATGGCTACACCTTC	CATTSGYGYTF
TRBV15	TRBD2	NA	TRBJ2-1	TGTGCCACCAGCAGAGATGTGGGGGAGGGCTACAATGAGCAGTTCTTC	CATSRDVGEGYNEQFF
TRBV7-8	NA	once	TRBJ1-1	TGTGCCAGCAGCTTAGAATTGCCCCGGGAGCCTAGGAACACTGAAGCTTTCTTT	CASSLELPREPRNTEAFF
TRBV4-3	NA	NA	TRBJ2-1	TGCGCCAGCAGCCAAGATGTGACTAGTACCTACAATGAGCAGTTCTTC	CASSQDVTSTYNEQFF
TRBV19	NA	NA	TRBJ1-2	TGTGCCAGTAGAAACAGTGATCACTATGGCTACACCTTC	CASRNSDHYGYTF
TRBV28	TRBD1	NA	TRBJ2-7	TGTGCCAGCAGTACCCGTTCCAGGGGGCTAATTGGCGATCAATCACCCCCCTACGAGCAGTACTTC	CASSTRSRGLIGDQSPPYEQYF
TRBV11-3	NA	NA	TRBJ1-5	TGTGCCAGCAGCCGACTAGATCAGCCCCAGCATTTT	CASSRLDQPQHF
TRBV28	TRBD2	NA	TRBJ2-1	TGTGCCAGCACCCACGGGACTACCTACAATGAGCAGTTCTTC	CASTHGTTYNEQFF
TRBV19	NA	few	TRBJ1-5	TGTGCCAGTAATACGGGGGTCTATAGCAATCAGCCCCAGCATTTT	CASNTGVYSNQPQHF
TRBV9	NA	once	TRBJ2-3	TGTGCCAGCAGCGTACATTTGGAGAGTTCAGATACGCAGTATTTT	CASSVHLESSDTQYF
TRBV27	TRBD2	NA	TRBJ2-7	TGTGCCAGCAGTTTAGCCCTAGCGGGAGGAGGGTACGAGCAGTACTTC	CASSLALAGGGYEQYF
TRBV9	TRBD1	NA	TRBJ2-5	TGTGCCAGCAGCGTAGCTGATCGGACAGGGACACAAGAGACCCAGTACTTC	CASSVADRTGTQETQYF
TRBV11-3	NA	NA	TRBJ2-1	TGTGCCAGCAGCTTAGCAGCCAGGGGGGACTTGAATGAGCAGTTCTTC	CASSLAARGDLNEQFF
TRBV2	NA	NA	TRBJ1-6	TGTGCCAGCCAAGCGACAGATTATAATTCACCCCTCCACTTT	CASQATDYNSPLHF
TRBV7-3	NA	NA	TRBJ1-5	TGTGCCAGCAGCTTAAGGAGGGGTAGAAAAAATTGGATTAGCAATCAGCCCCAGCATTTT	CASSLRRGRKNWISNQPQHF
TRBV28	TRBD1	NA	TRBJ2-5	TGTGCCAGCAGCCAAGACAGGGTATGGGAGACCCAGTACTTC	CASSQDRVWETQYF
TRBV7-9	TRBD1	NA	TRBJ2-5	TGTGCCAGCAGCTCACCGGGACAGGGAGAGACCCAGTACTTC	CASSSPGQGETQYF
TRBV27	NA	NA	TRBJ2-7	TGTGCCAGCAGTCCATACGGGGACTCGAGCTCCTACGAGCAGTACTTC	CASSPYGDSSSYEQYF
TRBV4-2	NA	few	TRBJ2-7	TGTGCCAGTAATGGGGGGTACGAGCAGTACTTC	CASNGGYEQYF
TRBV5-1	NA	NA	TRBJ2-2	TGCGCCAGCAGCTTGGACGGGACCGGGGAGCTGTTTTTT	CASSLDGTGELFF
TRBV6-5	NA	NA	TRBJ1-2	TGTGCCAGCTCGGGGTTAGGAGCGATATCTGGCTACACCTTC	CASSGLGAISGYTF
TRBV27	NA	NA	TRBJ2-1	TGTGCCAGCAGTACTTCTCCGGGACTGGTATCCTACAATGAGCAGTTCTTC	CASSTSPGLVSYNEQFF
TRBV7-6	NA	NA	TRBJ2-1	TGTGCCAGCAGCTTAAATTTGGGCGGGGATGAGCAGTTCTTC	CASSLNLGGDEQFF
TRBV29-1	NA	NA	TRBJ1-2	TGCAGCGTTGAAATACAGAACTATGGCTACACCTTC	CSVEIQNYGYTF
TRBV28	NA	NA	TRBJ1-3	TGTGCCAGCAGTTACGGGGAACTGTCGGTCACCATATATTTT	CASSYGELSVTIYF
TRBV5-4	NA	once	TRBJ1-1	TGTGCCAGCAGTCGAGGGACAAACACTGAAGCTTTCTTT	CASSRGTNTEAFF
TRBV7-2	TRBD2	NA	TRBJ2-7	TGTGCCAGCAGCTTAGCGAGTAGCGGGAGATACGAGCAGTACTTC	CASSLASSGRYEQYF
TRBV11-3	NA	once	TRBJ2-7	TGTGCCAGCAGCTTATACAACTCCTACGAGCAGTACTTC	CASSLYNSYEQYF
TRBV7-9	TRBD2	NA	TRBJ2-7	TGTGCCAGCAGCACAACTCGGAGCGGGAGGGCATACGAGCAGTACTTC	CASSTTRSGRAYEQYF
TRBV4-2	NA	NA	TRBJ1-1	TGTGCCAGCAGCCAAGCGCGGCTTAAGGTCACTGAAGCTTTCTTT	CASSQARLKVTEAFF
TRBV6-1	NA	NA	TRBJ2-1	TGTGCCAGCAGTGAAGTCCAGGAGCAGTTCTTC	CASSEVQEQFF
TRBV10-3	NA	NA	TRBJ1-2	TGTGCCATCAGTGAAACAGCTTCAGCTAACTATGGCTACACCTTC	CAISETASANYGYTF
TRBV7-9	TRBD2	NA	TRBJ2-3	TGTGCCAGCAGCCGAGCGGGATTGACAGATACGCAGTATTTT	CASSRAGLTDTQYF
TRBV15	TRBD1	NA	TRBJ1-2	TGTGCCACCAGCAGGGACAGGGGGCGCGACATTTATGGCTACACCTTC	CATSRDRGRDIYGYTF
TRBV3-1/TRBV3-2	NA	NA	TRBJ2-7	TGTGCCAGCAGCCAGGGGGCTGGCGGCGGGTTGTGGTACGAGCAGTACTTC	CASSQGAGGGLWYEQYF
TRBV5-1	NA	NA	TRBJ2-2	TGCGCCAGCAGCTTGGTATCCACCGGGGAGCTGTTTTTT	CASSLVSTGELFF
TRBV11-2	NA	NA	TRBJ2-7	TGTGCCAGCAGCTTAGGTCTCCAGATCTACGAGCAGTACTTC	CASSLGLQIYEQYF
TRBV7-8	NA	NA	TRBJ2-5	TGTGCCAGCAGCTTAGGGGCGGGGCGGTACCAAGAGACCCAGTACTTC	CASSLGAGRYQETQYF
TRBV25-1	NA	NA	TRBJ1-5	TGTGCCCGCAGTGAATACGCGACTGGAGGGAATGGTCAGCCCCAGCATTTT	CARSEYATGGNGQPQHF
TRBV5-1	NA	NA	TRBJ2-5	TGCGCCAGCAGCTTATCTAGCGCACAAGAGACCCAGTACTTC	CASSLSSAQETQYF
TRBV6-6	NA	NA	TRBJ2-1	TGTGCCAGCAGTTACTCGGGACTTACCAATGAGCAGTTCTTC	CASSYSGLTNEQFF
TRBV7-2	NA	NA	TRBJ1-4	TGTGCCAGCAGCTTACCAGGGTTGGGTGAAAAACTGTTTTTT	CASSLPGLGEKLFF
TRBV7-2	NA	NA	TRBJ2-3	TGTGCCAGCAGCTTAGATTACGGGACAGATACGCAGTATTTT	CASSLDYGTDTQYF
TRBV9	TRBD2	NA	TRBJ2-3	TGTGCCAGCAGCGTAGGCCCTTTGGGGGGAGGGCAACATACGCAGTATTTT	CASSVGPLGGGQHTQYF